The 8 T cell receptor beta chains below were found in one sample sequenced in a study of graft-versus-host responses after intestinal transplantation. Here immunoSEQ multiplex PCR was the method, and the copy in TCRdb shows in-frame clones only, minus some. The sample comprises approximately 22,000 clones, about 45% of which are singletons, and nearly 0.9% rests with the top ten. Source: alloreactive CD4+ T cells from a mixed lymphocyte reaction culture, taken before intestinal transplant. The subset denotes: CFSE-low proliferating T cells sorted from roughly six-day pre-transplant mixed lymphocyte reaction (GvH or HvG direction). The receptor set was obtained from a human patient who received an intestinal transplant.

CDR3 sequence reads: CASSLVGTGTDTQYF. As DNA, the CDR3 is TGCGCCAGCAGCTTGGTAGGGACAGGCACAGATACGCAGTATTTT. The rearrangement joins TRBV5-1 to TRBJ2-3, with TRBD1 identical over 7 bases. Trimming cost V 0 bases and J 1 base; bases outside gene matches: 2. Germline V gives CDR1 SGHRS, CDR2 YFSETQ. This CDR3 region has 15 residues. Complete variable domain (other parts from reference TRBV5-1 and TRBJ2-3): KAGVTQTPRYLIKTRGQQVTLSCSPISGHRSVSWYQQTPGQGLQFLFEYFSETQRNKGNFPGRFSGRQFSNSRSEMNVSTLELGDSALYLCASSLVGTGTDTQYFGPGTRLTVL.

This clone is termed medium-sized. The rearrangement uses TRBV2 and TRBJ1-6; 7 positions agree with TRBD1. CDR3 length: 15 amino acids. Germline V lookup: CDR1 SNHLY, CDR2 FYNNEI. The junction had 9 bases not matched to a gene; V was cut back by 6 bases and J by 7 bases. DNA of the CDR3: TGTGCCAGCAGGGGACAGCCTACCCTAAATTCACCCCTCCACTTT. Protein: CASRGQPTLNSPLHF.

In this sample, this clone turned up once. The genes are TRBV9 and TRBJ1-2; the D is unclear. The CDR3 is 14 amino acids. The V and J ends lost 5 bases and 0 bases respectively, with 11 bases between them. CDR1 is SGDLS, CDR2 YYNGEE, per germline. This chain's CDR3 is CASRESPANYGYTF. The CDR3 bases are TGTGCCAGCAGAGAAAGTCCAGCTAACTATGGCTACACCTTC.

The rearrangement uses TRBV7-2 and TRBJ2-7, with D possibly being TRBD1 (5 bases). CDR1 and CDR2 from the germline V gene are SGHTA and FQGNSA. CDR3 length equals 12 residues. With 2 bases removed from V and 6 bases from J, the gap between germline ends came to 8 bases. CDR3 region: CASSLQGSEQYF. For the CDR3, the DNA is TGTGCCAGCAGCTTACAGGGTTCCGAGCAGTACTTC.

The chain combines TRBV7-9 with TRBJ1-3; 7 bases line up with TRBD1. CDR1 and CDR2 from the germline V gene are SEHNR and FQNEAQ (reference sequence). The CDR3 length is 19 residues. Losses at the gene ends were 2 bases for V and 0 bases for J; bases not matched to a gene: 13. The CDR3 DNA follows: TGTGCCAGCAGCTTACGACAGGGCAGAGGGGGCAGCTCTGGAAACACCATATATTTT. Translating it yields CASSLRQGRGGSSGNTIYF.

The chain has TRBV15 and TRBJ2-1; D is perhaps TRBD1 (6 bases). CDR3 length: 18 amino acids. Deletions cut 1 base from V and 3 bases from J, with 19 bases between. Germline assignment: CDR1 LNHNV and CDR2 YYDKDF (reference sequence). CDR3 DNA sequence: TGTGCCACCAGCAGAGTCCAGGGGACACCCCTAAACTACAATGAGCAGTTCTTC. It is translated as CATSRVQGTPLNYNEQFF.

The chain uses TRBV10-3 and TRBJ2-1; 10 bases agree with TRBD2. Germline V lookup: CDR1 ENHRY, CDR2 SYGVKD. The CDR3 is 13 residues long. V lost 11 bases and J lost 3; bases outside the gene matches: 4. CDR3 coding DNA: TGTGCCTCCCGGACTAGCGGCTACAATGAGCAGTTCTTC. This gives the protein CASRTSGYNEQFF.

This chain uses TRBV18 with TRBJ1-1, with D uncertain. The CDR3 runs to 15 residues. Germline values: CDR1 KGHSH, CDR2 LQKENI. The V gene lost 2 bases and the J gene lost 0 bases, with 10 bases spanning the gap. DNA for the CDR3: TGTGCCAGCTCACCAGACATTCTAATGAACACTGAAGCTTTCTTT. This sequence encodes CASSPDILMNTEAFF.